The rows below give T cell receptor beta chains drawn from one sample of a study of T cell responses to AZD1222 COVID-19 vaccine. Measured with immunoSEQ multiplex PCR; TCRdb has only the in-frame clones, and not every one. The sample includes 55,000 to 75,000 clones, about 88% of them seen just once. Here the sequenced sample was peripheral blood, taken on day 0 of AZD1222 vaccination. The source is an adult in good health. The CDR3 runs from the conserved cysteine through the conserved F or W. The D gene is left open where the match is weak. Some rows have no size entry. The others give once, few or many, or a class for an expanded clone.

size,V,D,J,CDR3,DNA
.,TRBV5-1,.,TRBJ1-5,CASSLGGPNQPQHF,TGCGCCAGCAGCTTGGGGGGTCCAAATCAGCCCCAGCATTTT
.,TRBV19,.,TRBJ1-6,CASSIDVRNSPLHF,TGTGCCAGTAGTATAGATGTAAGGAATTCACCCCTCCACTTT
.,TRBV27,TRBD1,TRBJ2-1,CASSLGPGTVYNEQFF,TGTGCCAGCAGTCTAGGCCCCGGGACAGTCTACAATGAGCAGTTCTTC
.,TRBV5-1,.,TRBJ1-1,CASSLQAVNTEAFF,TGCGCCAGCAGCTTGCAGGCGGTGAACACTGAAGCTTTCTTT
.,TRBV24-1,.,TRBJ1-1,CATSVEEYTEAFF,TGTGCCACCAGTGTGGAGGAGTACACTGAAGCTTTCTTT
.,TRBV7-8,TRBD1,TRBJ1-6,CASSQTGGYTNSPLHF,TGTGCCAGCAGCCAGACAGGGGGCTACACCAATTCACCCCTCCACTTT
.,TRBV5-4,.,TRBJ1-6,CASSFKGINSPLHF,TGTGCCAGCAGCTTTAAGGGTATTAATTCACCCCTCCACTTT
.,TRBV9,TRBD2,TRBJ2-1,CASSRKSGSKERPSYNEQFF,TGTGCCAGCAGCCGGAAAAGCGGGAGTAAGGAGAGACCCTCCTACAATGAGCAGTTCTTC
few,TRBV10-1,.,TRBJ2-7,CASSSGDTAYEQYF,TGCGCCAGCAGCTCGGGGGACACTGCCTACGAGCAGTACTTC
.,TRBV19,.,TRBJ2-5,CASNKADGAGETQYF,TGTGCCAGTAACAAAGCGGACGGGGCTGGAGAGACCCAGTACTTC